The entry that follows covers one T cell receptor (beta chain) sequence. Its antigen is unidentified. CDR3 length: 13 amino acids. Germline trimming cut 6 bases from V and 5 bases from J; bases unmatched to any gene: 9. Germline loops: CDR1 SQVTM, CDR2 ANQGSEA. 13 Jbeta primers and 60 Vbeta primers were used for the PCR. Repertoires were generated with immunoSEQ multiplex PCR, while TCRdb's copy carries only in-frame clones and drops some. The top ten clones hold over 4% of a sample with approximately 150,000 clones, roughly 80% of them seen once. The source of the sample is a study of cytomegalovirus exposure and HLA in healthy donors. Findings and limits, study-wide: It has been reported that TCR beta sequences accurately predicted the HLA-A and HLA-B alleles of most subjects. Earlier analysis yielded a pattern in which most TCR beta V segments were productive about 90% or about 30% of the time. Indistinguishable V segments such as TRBV6-2 and TRBV6-3 were excluded.

The receptor's source is a man in his forties or fifties in good health and CMV-seropositive. This rearrangement joins TRBV29-1 to TRBJ1-2; TRBD1 matches at 7 bases. Material: PBMCs. The CDR3 nucleotides read TGCAGCGTCCTGGACAGGACCACATATGGCTACACCTTC. Protein product: CSVLDRTTYGYTF. Complete variable domain (other parts from reference TRBV29-1 and TRBJ1-2): SAVISQKPSRDICQRGTSLTIQCQVDSQVTMMFWYRQQPGQSLTLIATANQGSEATYESGFVIDKFPISRPNLTFSTLTVSNMSPEDSSIYLCSVLDRTTYGYTFGSGTRLTVV.